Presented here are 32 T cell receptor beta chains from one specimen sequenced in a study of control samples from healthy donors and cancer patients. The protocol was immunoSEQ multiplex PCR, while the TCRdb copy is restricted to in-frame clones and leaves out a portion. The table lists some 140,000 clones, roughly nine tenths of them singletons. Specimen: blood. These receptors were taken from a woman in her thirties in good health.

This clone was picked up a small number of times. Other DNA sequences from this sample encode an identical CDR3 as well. The CDR3 DNA reads TGCGCCAGCAGCTTGGTAGGAAATTCGGGAAACACCATATATTTT. The encoded protein is CASSLVGNSGNTIYF. The chain uses TRBV5-1 and TRBJ1-3; D call uncertain. Germline V gene lookup returns CDR1 SGHRS and CDR2 YFSETQ. The CDR3 is made up of 15 amino acids. V gave up 0 bases and J gave up 4 bases, with 11 bases separating them.

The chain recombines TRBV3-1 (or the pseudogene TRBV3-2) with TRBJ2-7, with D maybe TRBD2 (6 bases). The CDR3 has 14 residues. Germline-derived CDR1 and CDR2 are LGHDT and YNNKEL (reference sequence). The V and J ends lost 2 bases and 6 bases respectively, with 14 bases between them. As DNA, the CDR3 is TGTGCCAGCAGCCAATCGGGAGTGCAATTCGAGCAGTACTTC. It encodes CASSQSGVQFEQYF.

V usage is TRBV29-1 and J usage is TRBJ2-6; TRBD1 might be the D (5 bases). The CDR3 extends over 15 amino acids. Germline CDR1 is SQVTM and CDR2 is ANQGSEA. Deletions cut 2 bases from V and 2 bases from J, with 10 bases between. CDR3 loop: CSVEQGGTGANVLTF. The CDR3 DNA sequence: TGCAGCGTTGAACAGGGTGGGACTGGGGCCAACGTCCTGACTTTC. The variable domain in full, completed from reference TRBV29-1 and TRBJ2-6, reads SAVISQKPSRDICQRGTSLTIQCQVDSQVTMMFWYRQQPGQSLTLIATANQGSEATYESGFVIDKFPISRPNLTFSTLTVSNMSPEDSSIYLCSVEQGGTGANVLTFGAGSRLTVL.

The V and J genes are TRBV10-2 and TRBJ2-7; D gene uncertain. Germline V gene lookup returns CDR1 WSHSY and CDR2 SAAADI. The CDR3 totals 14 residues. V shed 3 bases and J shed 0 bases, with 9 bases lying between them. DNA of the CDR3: TGCGCCAGCAGTGACGTTGGGCTCTCCTACGAGCAGTACTTC. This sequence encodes CASSDVGLSYEQYF.

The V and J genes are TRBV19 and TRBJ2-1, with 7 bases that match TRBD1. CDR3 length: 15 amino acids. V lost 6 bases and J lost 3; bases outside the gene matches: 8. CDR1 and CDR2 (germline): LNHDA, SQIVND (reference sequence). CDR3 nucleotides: TGTGCCAGTAGGACAACCCCAGGGGGCTACAATGAGCAGTTCTTC. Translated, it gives CASRTTPGGYNEQFF.

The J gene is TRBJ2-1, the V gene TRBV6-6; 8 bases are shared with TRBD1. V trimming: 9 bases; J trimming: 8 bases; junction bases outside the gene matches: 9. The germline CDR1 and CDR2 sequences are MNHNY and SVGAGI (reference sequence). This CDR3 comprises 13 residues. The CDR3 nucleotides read TGTGCCAGGCCCCCCAGGGGGCAGGATGAGCAGTTCTTC. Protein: CARPPRGQDEQFF.

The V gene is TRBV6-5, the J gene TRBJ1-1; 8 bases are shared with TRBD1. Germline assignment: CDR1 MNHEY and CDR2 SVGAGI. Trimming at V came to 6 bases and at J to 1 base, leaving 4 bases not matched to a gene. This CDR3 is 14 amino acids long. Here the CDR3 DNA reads TGTGCCAGCAGACTCGGACAGGGGAACACTGAAGCTTTCTTT. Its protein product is CASRLGQGNTEAFF.

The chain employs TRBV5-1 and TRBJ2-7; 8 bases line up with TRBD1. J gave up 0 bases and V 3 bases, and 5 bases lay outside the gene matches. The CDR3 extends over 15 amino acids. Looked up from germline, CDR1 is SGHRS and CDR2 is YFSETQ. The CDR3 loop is CASSSDRESSYEQYF. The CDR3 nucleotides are TGCGCCAGCAGCTCGGACAGGGAAAGCTCCTACGAGCAGTACTTC. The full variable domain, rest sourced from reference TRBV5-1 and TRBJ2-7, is KAGVTQTPRYLIKTRGQQVTLSCSPISGHRSVSWYQQTPGQGLQFLFEYFSETQRNKGNFPGRFSGRQFSNSRSEMNVSTLELGDSALYLCASSSDRESSYEQYFGPGTRLTVT.

For the CDR3, the DNA is TGTGCCAGCAGCCCCGGGACAGGGGTGATCTATGGCTACACCTTC. Translating gives CASSPGTGVIYGYTF. This chain links TRBV3-1 (or the pseudogene TRBV3-2) with TRBJ1-2, with 10 bases that match TRBD1. CDR3 length: 15 residues. The germline V gene has CDR1 LGHDT and CDR2 YNNKEL (reference sequence). V was pared by 4 bases and J by 4 bases, with 6 bases of the junction left unmatched.

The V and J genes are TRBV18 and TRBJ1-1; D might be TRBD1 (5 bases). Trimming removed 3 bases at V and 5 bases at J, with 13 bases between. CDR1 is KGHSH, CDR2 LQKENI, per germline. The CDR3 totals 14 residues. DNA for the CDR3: TGTGCCAGCTCACCGGCCAGGGAGGGAACTGAAGCTTTCTTT. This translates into CASSPAREGTEAFF.

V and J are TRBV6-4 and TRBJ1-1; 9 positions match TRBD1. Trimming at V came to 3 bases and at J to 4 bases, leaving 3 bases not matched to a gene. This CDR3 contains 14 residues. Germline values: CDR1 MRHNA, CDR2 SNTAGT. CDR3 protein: CASSEQGAGTEAFF. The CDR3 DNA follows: TGTGCCAGCAGTGAACAGGGGGCTGGCACTGAAGCTTTCTTT.

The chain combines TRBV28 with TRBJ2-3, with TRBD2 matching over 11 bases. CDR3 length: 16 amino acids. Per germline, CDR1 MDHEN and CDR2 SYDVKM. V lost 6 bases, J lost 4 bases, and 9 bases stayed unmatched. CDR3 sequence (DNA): TGTGCCAGCAGCCCAACTAGCGGGAGCCACGCAGATACGCAGTATTTT. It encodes CASSPTSGSHADTQYF. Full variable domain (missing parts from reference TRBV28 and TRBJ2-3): DVKVTQSSRYLVKRTGEKVFLECVQDMDHENMFWYRQDPGLGLRLIYFSYDVKMKEKGDIPEGYSVSREKKERFSLILESASTNQTSMYLCASSPTSGSHADTQYFGPGTRLTVL.

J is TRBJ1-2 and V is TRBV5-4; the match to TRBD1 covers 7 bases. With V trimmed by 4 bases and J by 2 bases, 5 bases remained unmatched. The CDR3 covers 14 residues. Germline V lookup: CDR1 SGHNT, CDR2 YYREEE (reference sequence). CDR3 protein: CASSDTRGNYGYTF. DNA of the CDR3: TGTGCCAGCAGCGACACCAGGGGGAACTATGGCTACACCTTC. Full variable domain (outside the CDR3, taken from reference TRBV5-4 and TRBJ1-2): ETGVTQSPTHLIKTRGQQVTLRCSSQSGHNTVSWYQQALGQGPQFIFQYYREEENGRGNFPPRFSGLQFPNYSSELNVNALELDDSALYLCASSDTRGNYGYTFGSGTRLTVV.

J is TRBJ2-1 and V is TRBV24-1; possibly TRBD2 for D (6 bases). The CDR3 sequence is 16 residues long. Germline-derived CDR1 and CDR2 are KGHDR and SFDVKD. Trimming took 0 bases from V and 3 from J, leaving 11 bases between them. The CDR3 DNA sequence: TGTGCCACCAGTGATTTGTTGGTAGCGGACTACAATGAGCAGTTCTTC. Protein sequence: CATSDLLVADYNEQFF.

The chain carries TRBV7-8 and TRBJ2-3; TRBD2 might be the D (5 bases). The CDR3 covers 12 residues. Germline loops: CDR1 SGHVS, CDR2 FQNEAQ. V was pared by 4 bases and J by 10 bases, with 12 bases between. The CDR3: CASSSAGIAQYF. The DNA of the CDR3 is TGTGCCAGCAGCTCCGCCGGGATAGCGCAGTATTTT. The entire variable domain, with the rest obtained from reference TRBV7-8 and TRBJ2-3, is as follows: GAGVSQSPRYKVAKRGQDVALRCDPISGHVSLFWYQQALGQGPEFLTYFQNEAQLDKSGLPSDRFFAERPEGSVSTLKIQRTQQEDSAVYLCASSSAGIAQYFGPGTRLTVL.

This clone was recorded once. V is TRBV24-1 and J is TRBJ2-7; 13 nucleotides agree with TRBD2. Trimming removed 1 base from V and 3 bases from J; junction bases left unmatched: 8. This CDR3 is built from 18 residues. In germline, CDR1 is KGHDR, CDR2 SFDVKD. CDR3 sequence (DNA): TGTGCCACCAGTGATTTATGGGGACTAGCGGGACGATACTACGAGCAGTACTTC. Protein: CATSDLWGLAGRYYEQYF.

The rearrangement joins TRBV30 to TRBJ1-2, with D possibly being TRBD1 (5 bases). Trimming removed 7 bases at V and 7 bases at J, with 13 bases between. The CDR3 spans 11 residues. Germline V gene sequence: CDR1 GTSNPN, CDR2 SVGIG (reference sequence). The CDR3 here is CALRGFIGYTF. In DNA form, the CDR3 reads TGTGCCTTACGGGGGTTTATTGGCTACACCTTC.

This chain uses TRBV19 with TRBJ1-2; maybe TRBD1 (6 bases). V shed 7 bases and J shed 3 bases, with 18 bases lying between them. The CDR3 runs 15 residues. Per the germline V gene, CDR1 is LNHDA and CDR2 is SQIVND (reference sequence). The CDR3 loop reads CASTGEVDRHYGYTF. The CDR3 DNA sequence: TGTGCCAGTACGGGGGAAGTCGACAGGCACTATGGCTACACCTTC. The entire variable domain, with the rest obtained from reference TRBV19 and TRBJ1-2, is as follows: DGGITQSPKYLFRKEGQNVTLSCEQNLNHDAMYWYRQDPGQGLRLIYYSQIVNDFQKGDIAEGYSVSREKKESFPLTVTSAQKNPTAFYLCASTGEVDRHYGYTFGSGTRLTVV.

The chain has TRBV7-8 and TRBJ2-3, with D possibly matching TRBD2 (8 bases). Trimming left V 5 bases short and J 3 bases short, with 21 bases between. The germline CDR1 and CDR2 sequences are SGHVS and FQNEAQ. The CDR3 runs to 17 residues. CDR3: CASSLRDSGGRTDTQYF. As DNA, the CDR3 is TGTGCCAGCAGCCTCCGGGACAGCGGGGGCCGAACAGATACGCAGTATTTT.

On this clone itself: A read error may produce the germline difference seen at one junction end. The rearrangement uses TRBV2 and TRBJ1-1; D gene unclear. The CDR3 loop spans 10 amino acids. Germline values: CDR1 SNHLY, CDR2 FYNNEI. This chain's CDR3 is CASSESKLIF. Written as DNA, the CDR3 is TGTGCCAGCAGTGAATCCAAGCTCATCTTT.

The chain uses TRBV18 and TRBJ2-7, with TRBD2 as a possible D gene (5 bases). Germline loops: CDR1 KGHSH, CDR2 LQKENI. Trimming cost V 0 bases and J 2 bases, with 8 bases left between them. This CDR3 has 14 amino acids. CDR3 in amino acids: CASSPPGNPYEQYF. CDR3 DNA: TGTGCCAGCTCACCACCCGGGAACCCCTACGAGCAGTACTTC.

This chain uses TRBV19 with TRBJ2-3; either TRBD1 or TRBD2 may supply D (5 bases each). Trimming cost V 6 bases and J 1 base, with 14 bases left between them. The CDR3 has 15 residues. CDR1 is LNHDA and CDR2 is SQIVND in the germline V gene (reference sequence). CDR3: CASRPRDPGTDTQYF. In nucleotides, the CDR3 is TGTGCCAGTAGGCCCCGGGACCCGGGCACAGATACGCAGTATTTT.

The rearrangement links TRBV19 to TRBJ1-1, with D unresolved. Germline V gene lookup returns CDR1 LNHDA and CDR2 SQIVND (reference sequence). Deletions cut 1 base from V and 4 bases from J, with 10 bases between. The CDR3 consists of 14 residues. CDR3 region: CASSIGLGSTEAFF. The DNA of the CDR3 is TGTGCCAGTAGTATAGGACTTGGGAGCACTGAAGCTTTCTTT.

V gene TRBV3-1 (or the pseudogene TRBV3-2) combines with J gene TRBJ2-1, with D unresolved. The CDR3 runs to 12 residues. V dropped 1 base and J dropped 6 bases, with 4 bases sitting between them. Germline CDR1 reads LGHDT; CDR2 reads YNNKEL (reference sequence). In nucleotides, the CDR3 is TGTGCCAGCAGCCAAGTGGGCAATGAGCAGTTCTTC. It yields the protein CASSQVGNEQFF.

CDR3 region: CASSESMGVGETQYF. The CDR3, as DNA: TGTGCCAGCAGTGAAAGTATGGGAGTGGGAGAGACCCAGTACTTC. The chain joins TRBV6-1 to TRBJ2-5, with D perhaps TRBD2 (5 bases). With 2 bases removed from V and 4 bases from J, the gap between germline ends came to 14 bases. The CDR3 is made up of 15 amino acids. Germline values: CDR1 MNHNS, CDR2 SASEGT.

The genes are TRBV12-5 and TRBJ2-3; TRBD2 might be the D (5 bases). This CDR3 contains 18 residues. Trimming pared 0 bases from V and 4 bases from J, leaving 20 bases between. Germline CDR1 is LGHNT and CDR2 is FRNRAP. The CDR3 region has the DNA TGTGCTAGTGGTTTGGTACTAGGAGGCACAGAGGGCCCAGATACGCAGTATTTT. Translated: CASGLVLGGTEGPDTQYF.

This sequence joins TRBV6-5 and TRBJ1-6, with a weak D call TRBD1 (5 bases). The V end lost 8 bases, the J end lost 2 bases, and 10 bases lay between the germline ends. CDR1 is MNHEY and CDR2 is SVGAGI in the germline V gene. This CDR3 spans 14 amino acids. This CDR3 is CASSLTAYNSPLHF. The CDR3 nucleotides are TGTGCCAGCTCTTTGACAGCCTATAATTCACCCCTCCACTTT.

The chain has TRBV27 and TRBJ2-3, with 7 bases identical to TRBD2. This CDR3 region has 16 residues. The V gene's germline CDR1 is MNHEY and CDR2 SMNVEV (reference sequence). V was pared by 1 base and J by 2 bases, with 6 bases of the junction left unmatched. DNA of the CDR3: TGTGCCAGCAGTTTATGGGCGGAGCGGGACACAGATACGCAGTATTTT. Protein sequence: CASSLWAERDTDTQYF.

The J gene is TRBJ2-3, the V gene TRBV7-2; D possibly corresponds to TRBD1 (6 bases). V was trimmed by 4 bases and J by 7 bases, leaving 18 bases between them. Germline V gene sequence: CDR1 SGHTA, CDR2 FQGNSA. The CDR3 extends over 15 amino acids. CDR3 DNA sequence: TGTGCCAGCAGCTCCCCGGGACAAGTTAGGAATACGCAGTATTTT. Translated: CASSSPGQVRNTQYF.

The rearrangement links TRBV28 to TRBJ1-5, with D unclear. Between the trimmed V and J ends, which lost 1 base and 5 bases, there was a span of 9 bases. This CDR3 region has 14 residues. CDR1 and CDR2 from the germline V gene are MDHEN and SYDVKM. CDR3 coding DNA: TGTGCCAGCAGTTTATCTGGTGTTTATCAGCCCCAGCATTTT. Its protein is CASSLSGVYQPQHF.

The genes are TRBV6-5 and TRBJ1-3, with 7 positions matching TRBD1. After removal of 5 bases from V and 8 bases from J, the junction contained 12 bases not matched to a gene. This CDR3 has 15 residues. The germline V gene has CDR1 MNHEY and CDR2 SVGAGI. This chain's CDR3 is CASSHDGQAGDTIYF. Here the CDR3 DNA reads TGTGCCAGCAGTCACGACGGACAGGCGGGGGACACCATATATTTT.

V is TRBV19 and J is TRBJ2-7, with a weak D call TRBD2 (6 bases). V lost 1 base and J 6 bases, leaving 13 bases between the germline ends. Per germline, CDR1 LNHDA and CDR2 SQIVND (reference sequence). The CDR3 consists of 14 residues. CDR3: CASSIGGTPSEQYF. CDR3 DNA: TGTGCCAGTAGTATAGGGGGGACTCCTTCCGAGCAGTACTTC.